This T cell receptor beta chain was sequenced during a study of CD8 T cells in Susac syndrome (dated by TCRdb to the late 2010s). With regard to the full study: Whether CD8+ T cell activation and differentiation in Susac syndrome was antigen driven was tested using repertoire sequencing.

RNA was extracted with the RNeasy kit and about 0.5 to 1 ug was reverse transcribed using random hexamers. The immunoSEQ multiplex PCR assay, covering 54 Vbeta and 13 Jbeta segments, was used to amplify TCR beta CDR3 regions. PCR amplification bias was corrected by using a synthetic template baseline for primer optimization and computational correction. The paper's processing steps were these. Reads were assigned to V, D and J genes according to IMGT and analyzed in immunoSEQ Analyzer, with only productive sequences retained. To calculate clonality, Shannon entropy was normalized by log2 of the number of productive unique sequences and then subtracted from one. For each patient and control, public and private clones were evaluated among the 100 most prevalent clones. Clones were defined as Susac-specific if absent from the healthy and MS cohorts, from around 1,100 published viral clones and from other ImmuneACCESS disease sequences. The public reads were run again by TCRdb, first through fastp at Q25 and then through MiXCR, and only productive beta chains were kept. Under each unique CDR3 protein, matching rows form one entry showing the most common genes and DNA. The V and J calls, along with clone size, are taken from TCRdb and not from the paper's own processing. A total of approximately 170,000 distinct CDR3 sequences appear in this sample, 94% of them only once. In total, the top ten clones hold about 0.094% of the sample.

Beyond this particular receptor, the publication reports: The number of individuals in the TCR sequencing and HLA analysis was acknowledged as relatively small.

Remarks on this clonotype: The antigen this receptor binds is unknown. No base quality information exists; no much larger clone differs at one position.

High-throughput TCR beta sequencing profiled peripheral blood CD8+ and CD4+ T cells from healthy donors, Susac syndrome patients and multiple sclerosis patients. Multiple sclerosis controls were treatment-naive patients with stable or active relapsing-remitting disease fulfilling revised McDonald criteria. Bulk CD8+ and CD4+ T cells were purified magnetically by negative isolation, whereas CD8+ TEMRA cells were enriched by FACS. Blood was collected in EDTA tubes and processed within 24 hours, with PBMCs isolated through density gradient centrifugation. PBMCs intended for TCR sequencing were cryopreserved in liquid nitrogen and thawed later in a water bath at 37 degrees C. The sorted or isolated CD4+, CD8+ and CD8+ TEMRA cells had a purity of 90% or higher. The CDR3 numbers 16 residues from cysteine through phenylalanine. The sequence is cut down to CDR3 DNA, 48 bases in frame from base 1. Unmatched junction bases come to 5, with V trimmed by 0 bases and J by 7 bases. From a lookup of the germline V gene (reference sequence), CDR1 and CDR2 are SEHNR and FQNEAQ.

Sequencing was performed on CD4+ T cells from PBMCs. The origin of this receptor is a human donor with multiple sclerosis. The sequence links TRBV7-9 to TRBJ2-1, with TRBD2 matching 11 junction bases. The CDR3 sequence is CASSLAGVAGGNEQFF. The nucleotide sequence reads TGTGCCAGCAGCTTAGCGGGGGTAGCGGGAGGGAATGAGCAGTTCTTC.